This T cell receptor (beta chain) originates from a study of CXCR3-negative and CXCR3-positive naive CD8 T cells. CDR3 length equals 12 residues. All TRB cDNA libraries came from 5' RACE performed with UMI labels. TCRdb reprocessed the 5' RACE reads; each CDR3 protein has one entry and no DNA is given. The data include 5,000 to 6,500 distinct CDR3 sequences; the top ten clones carry about 2%. Judged by frequency, this clonotype is medium-sized. This TCR came from a human donor in good health. Some clones in this sample may be carry-over from other donors' samples. The specimen was naive CXCR3- CD8+ T cells from blood. Subset specified: CD45RO-CCR7+CD27+CD95- naive CD8+ T cells lacking CXCR3 (TNR3-). V gene TRBV12-3 or TRBV12-4 combines with J gene TRBJ2-1. The CDR3 loop is CASTSSYNEQFF.